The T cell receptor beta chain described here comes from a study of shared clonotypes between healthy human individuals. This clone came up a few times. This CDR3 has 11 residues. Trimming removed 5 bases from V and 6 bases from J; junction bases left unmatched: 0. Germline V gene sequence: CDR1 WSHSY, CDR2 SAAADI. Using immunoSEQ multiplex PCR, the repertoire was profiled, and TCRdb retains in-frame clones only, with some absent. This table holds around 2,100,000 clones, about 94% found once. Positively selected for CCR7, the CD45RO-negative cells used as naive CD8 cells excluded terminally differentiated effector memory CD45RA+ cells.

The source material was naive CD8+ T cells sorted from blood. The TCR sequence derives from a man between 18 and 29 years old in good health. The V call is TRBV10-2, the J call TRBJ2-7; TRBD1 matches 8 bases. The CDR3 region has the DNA TGCGCCAGCAGTACAGGGGGCGAGCAGTACTTC. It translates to CASSTGGEQYF.